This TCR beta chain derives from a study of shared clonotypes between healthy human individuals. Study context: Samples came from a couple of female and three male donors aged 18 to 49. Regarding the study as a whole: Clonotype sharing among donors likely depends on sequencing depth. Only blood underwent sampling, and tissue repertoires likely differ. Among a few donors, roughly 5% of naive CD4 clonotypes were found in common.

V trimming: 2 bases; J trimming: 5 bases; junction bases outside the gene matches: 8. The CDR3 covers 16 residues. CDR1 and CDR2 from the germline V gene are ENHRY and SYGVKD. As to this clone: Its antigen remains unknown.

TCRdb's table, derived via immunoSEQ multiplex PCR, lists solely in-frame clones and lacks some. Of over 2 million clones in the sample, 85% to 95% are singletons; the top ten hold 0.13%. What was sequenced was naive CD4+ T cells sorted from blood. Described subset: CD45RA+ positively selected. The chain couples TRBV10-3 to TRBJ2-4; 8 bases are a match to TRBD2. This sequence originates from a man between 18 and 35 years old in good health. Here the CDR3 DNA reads TGTGCCATCAGTGAGATGCGCGGGGGGAGGGAAAACATTCAGTACTTC. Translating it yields CAISEMRGGRENIQYF.